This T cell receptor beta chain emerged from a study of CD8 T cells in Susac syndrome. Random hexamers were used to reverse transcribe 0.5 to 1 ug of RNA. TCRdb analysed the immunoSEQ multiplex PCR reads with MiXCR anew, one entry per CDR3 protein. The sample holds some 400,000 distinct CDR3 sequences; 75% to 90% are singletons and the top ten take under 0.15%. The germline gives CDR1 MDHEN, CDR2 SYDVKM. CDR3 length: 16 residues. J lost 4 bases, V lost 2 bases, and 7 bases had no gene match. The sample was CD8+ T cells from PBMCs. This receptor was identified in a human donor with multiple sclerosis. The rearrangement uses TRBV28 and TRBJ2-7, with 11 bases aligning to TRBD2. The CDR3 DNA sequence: TGTGCCAGCAGTTTACCACTAGCGGGGGACCCTTACGAGCAGTACTTC. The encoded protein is CASSLPLAGDPYEQYF. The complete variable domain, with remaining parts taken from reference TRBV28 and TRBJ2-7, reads DVKVTQSSRYLVKRTGEKVFLECVQDMDHENMFWYRQDPGLGLRLIYFSYDVKMKEKGDIPEGYSVSREKKERFSLILESASTNQTSMYLCASSLPLAGDPYEQYFGPGTRLTVT.